The sequence of this TCR beta chain was determined in a study of blood T cell repertoires in COVID-19. Study at large: The United States, Italy and Spain supplied acute and convalescent COVID-19 samples. Sample material is recorded as cDNA or gDNA derived from T cells, B-cell-depleted T cells, or PBMCs.

The CDR3 length is 15 residues. Germline values: CDR1 DFQATT, CDR2 SNEGSKA (reference sequence). Deletions cut 3 bases from V and 5 bases from J, with 20 bases between. In the study's own analysis: For nucleated cells, counts were estimated from reference gene primer amplification. Clones were read by immunoSEQ multiplex PCR, and TCRdb kept only the in-frame ones, dropping some. V and J calls and clone size are given by that table; D and trimming were obtained from the DNA. The sample lists around 140,000 clones; around 78% were seen once. This sequence was found in a woman aged 60-75 years with acute or convalescent COVID-19. The rearrangement links TRBV20-1 to TRBJ2-7; D is perhaps TRBD2 (6 bases). Source material: peripheral blood. CDR3 residues: CSASFPGPGEDEQYF. The CDR3 DNA sequence: TGCAGTGCTAGTTTCCCGGGACCGGGAGAGGACGAGCAGTACTTC.